The 27 T cell receptor beta chains presented below share a single source sample, sequenced in a study of blood T cell repertoires in COVID-19. Measured with immunoSEQ multiplex PCR; TCRdb has only the in-frame clones, and not every one. The sample lists approximately 150,000 clones; 80% to 85% were seen once. Sequencing was performed on peripheral blood. The receptors come from a man younger than 45 with COVID-19, enrolled during active disease.

The chain combines TRBV6-5 with TRBJ2-1; 10 bases are a match to TRBD2. CDR1 and CDR2 (germline): MNHEY, SVGAGI. There are 15 residues in the CDR3. The junction had 9 bases not matched to a gene; V was cut back by 7 bases and J by 6 bases. The CDR3 reads CASKVAGGSFNEQFF. As DNA, the CDR3 is TGTGCCAGCAAGGTAGCGGGAGGATCTTTCAATGAGCAGTTCTTC.

The V gene is TRBV7-9, the J gene TRBJ2-1, with D maybe TRBD2 (6 bases). The V gene's germline CDR1 is SEHNR and CDR2 FQNEAQ (reference sequence). The CDR3 sequence is 13 residues long. Deletions cut 10 bases from V and 10 bases from J, with 20 bases between. The CDR3 loop is CATTGTVIWEQFF. CDR3 in DNA: TGTGCCACCACCGGGACTGTTATATGGGAGCAGTTCTTC.

This clone is medium-sized (0.01 to 0.1%). V is TRBV4-1 and J is TRBJ1-2; D not certain. With 1 base removed from V and 0 bases from J, the gap between germline ends came to 3 bases. This CDR3 region has 13 residues. Germline V gene data show CDR1 as MGHRA and CDR2 as YSYEKL. CDR3 DNA: TGCGCCAGCAGCCAAGTAGCTAACTATGGCTACACCTTC. Its protein product is CASSQVANYGYTF.

J is TRBJ1-3 and V is TRBV27, with unresolved D. The V end lost 5 bases, the J end lost 4 bases, and 12 bases lay between the germline ends. This CDR3 has 14 residues. Germline CDR1 reads MNHEY; CDR2 reads SMNVEV (reference sequence). CDR3 amino acids: CASSTGPGGNTIYF. The CDR3 DNA follows: TGTGCCAGCAGTACGGGCCCGGGAGGAAACACCATATATTTT.

This chain links TRBV7-2 with TRBJ1-1; 7 bases map to TRBD1. Unmatched junction bases numbered 17, after V lost 11 bases and J lost 5 bases. In germline, CDR1 is SGHTA, CDR2 FQGNSA. The length of the CDR3 is 15 residues. As DNA, the CDR3 is TGTGCCTCCACAAGGGCAGGGGGAGACCGGACTGAAGCTTTCTTT. This gives the protein CASTRAGGDRTEAFF.

V usage is TRBV10-3 and J usage is TRBJ1-4; 7 nucleotides match TRBD1. The germline CDR1 and CDR2 sequences are ENHRY and SYGVKD. The CDR3 extends over 15 amino acids. Unmatched junction bases numbered 7, after V lost 6 bases and J lost 3 bases. DNA for the CDR3: TGTGCCATCAGCAAAACACAGGGGCCTAATGAAAAACTGTTTTTT. Translation: CAISKTQGPNEKLFF.

The CDR3 here is CASSLTENYGYTF. The CDR3 DNA sequence: TGTGCCAGCAGTTTGACAGAGAACTATGGCTACACCTTC. The chain has TRBV6-6 and TRBJ1-2, with a tentative D call TRBD1 (5 bases). V was shortened by 4 bases and J by 2 bases, with 8 bases between the two germline ends. The CDR3 is made up of 13 amino acids. The germline V gene has CDR1 MNHNY and CDR2 SVGAGI (reference sequence).

This chain joins TRBV3-1 (or the pseudogene TRBV3-2) and TRBJ2-1; D may be TRBD2 (5 bases). CDR3 length equals 14 residues. V was pared by 7 bases and J by 0 bases, with 10 bases between. CDR1 is LGHDT, CDR2 YNNKEL, per germline (reference sequence). Written as DNA, the CDR3 is TGTGCCAGCAACCCGGGAATCTCCTACAATGAGCAGTTCTTC. Its protein product is CASNPGISYNEQFF.

This rearrangement joins TRBV11-1 to TRBJ2-3; 7 bases line up with TRBD2. V was clipped by 5 bases and J by 0 bases; unmatched bases: 5. Looked up from germline, CDR1 is SGHAT and CDR2 is FQDESV (reference sequence). The CDR3 runs 15 residues. In nucleotides, the CDR3 is TGTGCCAGCAGCCTGACTAGCCCTAGCACAGATACGCAGTATTTT. It encodes CASSLTSPSTDTQYF.

The chain recombines TRBV28 with TRBJ2-2; 8 nucleotides agree with TRBD1. J lost 2 bases, V lost 3 bases, and 5 bases had no gene match. Germline V gene lookup returns CDR1 MDHEN and CDR2 SYDVKM. This CDR3 has 16 amino acids. The CDR3, as DNA: TGTGCCAGCAGTTTTTGGACAGGGCCTAACACCGGGGAGCTGTTTTTT. It yields the protein CASSFWTGPNTGELFF.

V usage is TRBV3-1 (or the pseudogene TRBV3-2) and J usage is TRBJ1-2; D may be TRBD1 (6 bases). The CDR3 is 14 residues long. The V end lost 4 bases, the J end lost 3 bases, and 12 bases lay between the germline ends. CDR1 and CDR2 from the germline V gene are LGHDT and YNNKEL (reference sequence). CDR3 nucleotide sequence: TGTGCCAGCAGCCCTACGGACAGCGACTATGGCTACACCTTC. Translated: CASSPTDSDYGYTF.

J is TRBJ2-3 and V is TRBV9, with D tentatively TRBD2 (5 bases). There are 17 residues in the CDR3. Germline loops: CDR1 SGDLS, CDR2 YYNGEE. Trimming removed 0 bases from V and 0 bases from J, with 14 bases in between. The CDR3 region is CASSVEGIGGSTDTQYF. DNA of the CDR3: TGTGCCAGCAGCGTAGAGGGTATTGGAGGTAGCACAGATACGCAGTATTTT.

In its sample, this clone was seen a few times. The J gene is TRBJ2-3, the V gene TRBV6-4; 10 nucleotides match TRBD2. CDR1 MRHNA and CDR2 SNTAGT come from the germline V gene. The length of the CDR3 is 16 residues. With 0 bases clipped from V and 5 bases from J, the junction kept 5 bases outside the gene matches. The CDR3 bases are TGTGCCAGCAGTGACTCGACAGCGGGAGGGGTAGATACGCAGTATTTT. Amino acid sequence: CASSDSTAGGVDTQYF.

The chain uses TRBV7-6 and TRBJ2-1, with a weak D call TRBD2 (6 bases). V lost 0 bases to trimming and J lost 2 bases, with 14 bases between them. The CDR3 has 17 residues. CDR1 is SGHVS and CDR2 is FNYEAQ in the germline V gene. The CDR3 DNA is TGTGCCAGCAGCTTAGCTTATCTCGGCGGGACCTACAATGAGCAGTTCTTC. Amino acids: CASSLAYLGGTYNEQFF.

There are a few counts of this clone. This chain links TRBV7-9 with TRBJ2-7; D might be TRBD2 (6 bases). CDR3 length: 12 amino acids. The V gene lost 3 bases and the J gene lost 4 bases, with 7 bases spanning the gap. In germline, CDR1 is SEHNR, CDR2 FQNEAQ (reference sequence). The CDR3, as DNA: TGTGCCAGCAGCTTCCGGGGGTACGAGCAGTACTTC. Amino acid sequence: CASSFRGYEQYF.

V gene TRBV3-1 (or the pseudogene TRBV3-2) combines with J gene TRBJ2-7; TRBD2 is a possible D gene (7 bases). This CDR3 comprises 14 residues. The germline V and J ends were trimmed by 1 base and 6 bases, with 13 bases remaining between them. Germline lookup yields CDR1 LGHDT and CDR2 YNNKEL (reference sequence). Here the CDR3 reads CASSQGAGASEQYF. The CDR3 DNA reads as TGTGCCAGCAGCCAAGGGGCGGGGGCCTCCGAGCAGTACTTC.

The chain carries TRBV9 and TRBJ1-3; D is unresolved. Germline V CDR1 and CDR2: SGDLS, YYNGEE. This CDR3 comprises 16 residues. Trimming took off 3 bases at V and 1 base at J, with 14 bases between the two ends. The CDR3, as DNA: TGTGCCAGCAGCGCATATCTACCGGGGTCTGGAAACACCATATATTTT. Amino acids: CASSAYLPGSGNTIYF. The full variable domain, completed using reference TRBV9 and TRBJ1-3, is DSGVTQTPKHLITATGQRVTLRCSPRSGDLSVYWYQQSLDQGLQFLIQYYNGEERAKGNILERFSAQQFPDLHSELNLSSLELGDSALYFCASSAYLPGSGNTIYFGEGSWLTVV.

The chain uses TRBV19 and TRBJ2-5; 7 bases are a match to TRBD1. This CDR3 is 14 amino acids long. The V gene's germline CDR1 is LNHDA and CDR2 SQIVND (reference sequence). After removal of 4 bases from V and 6 bases from J, the junction contained 8 bases not matched to a gene. CDR3 protein: CASSTTTGRQTQYF. The CDR3 DNA is TGTGCCAGTAGTACGACGACAGGGCGACAGACCCAGTACTTC.

CDR3 bases: TGTGCCAGCAGCTCTTTCCCTAATGAGCAGTTCTTC. Translated, it gives CASSSFPNEQFF. The gene calls are TRBV7-8 and TRBJ2-1; D not resolved. Germline V lookup: CDR1 SGHVS, CDR2 FQNEAQ. Trimming shortened V by 4 bases and J by 7 bases, and 8 bases separated the two germline ends. CDR3 length: 12 residues.

The chain joins TRBV28 to TRBJ1-4; 8 bases align to TRBD1. Trimming took 6 bases from V and 5 from J; bases not matched to a gene: 8. The CDR3 has 15 residues. CDR1 MDHEN and CDR2 SYDVKM come from the germline V gene. CDR3 region: CASRTGDRLNEKLFF. The CDR3 DNA is TGTGCCAGCAGGACCGGGGACAGGCTGAATGAAAAACTGTTTTTT.

The rearrangement uses TRBV9 and TRBJ2-1, with a weak D call TRBD2 (6 bases). Germline CDR1 reads SGDLS; CDR2 reads YYNGEE. The V end was cut by 3 bases, the J end by 10 bases, with 14 bases between. This CDR3 comprises 13 residues. The CDR3 DNA sequence: TGTGCCAGCAGCGAAAGCACGGGGGAGGAGCAGTTCTTC. Translating it yields CASSESTGEEQFF.

The genes are TRBV2 and TRBJ1-4, with 7 positions matching TRBD1. The trim removed 6 bases at V and 3 bases at J, leaving 4 bases unmatched. Germline V lookup: CDR1 SNHLY, CDR2 FYNNEI. This CDR3 spans 14 amino acids. CDR3 in DNA: TGTGCCAGCAGACAGGGGCTATCTAATGAAAAACTGTTTTTT. Translating it yields CASRQGLSNEKLFF.

The CDR3 protein is CASAWKPQGTYEQYF. The DNA of the CDR3 is TGTGCCAGCGCCTGGAAACCCCAGGGGACCTACGAGCAGTACTTC. This chain connects TRBV27 to TRBJ2-7; D is possibly TRBD1 (6 bases). CDR3 length: 15 amino acids. The germline V and J ends were trimmed by 8 bases and 2 bases, with 19 bases remaining between them. The V gene's germline CDR1 is MNHEY and CDR2 SMNVEV (reference sequence).

The gene calls are TRBV27 and TRBJ2-1, with 8 bases aligning to TRBD2. The germline CDR1 and CDR2 sequences are MNHEY and SMNVEV (reference sequence). CDR3 size: 16 residues. With 2 bases clipped from V and 7 bases from J, the junction kept 10 bases outside the gene matches. The CDR3: CASSLLVGRARNEQFF. CDR3 nucleotides: TGTGCCAGCAGTTTACTCGTCGGGAGGGCGCGGAATGAGCAGTTCTTC.

This clone was observed once. This chain joins TRBV29-1 and TRBJ2-7, with D maybe TRBD1 (6 bases). Germline CDR1 and CDR2: SQVTM and ANQGSEA. CDR3 length: 12 amino acids. Trimming took off 5 bases at V and 9 bases at J, with 17 bases between the two ends. CDR3 DNA sequence: TGCAGCGTTACAGGGTCTGGTGAGCGGCAGTACTTC. This encodes CSVTGSGERQYF.

Here the CDR3 DNA reads TGTGCCAGCAGTGAAAGACAGGGGGCAGATACGCAGTATTTT. Translating gives CASSERQGADTQYF. The rearrangement links TRBV6-4 to TRBJ2-3, with TRBD1 identical over 9 bases. The CDR3 is made up of 14 amino acids. Germline V lookup: CDR1 MRHNA, CDR2 SNTAGT. Trimming at V came to 3 bases and at J to 4 bases, leaving 2 bases not matched to a gene.

The gene calls are TRBV29-1 and TRBJ2-3; 10 positions match TRBD2. The J segment lost 2 bases and the V segment lost 6 bases, leaving 5 bases of the junction unmatched. This CDR3 region has 14 residues. Per germline, CDR1 SQVTM and CDR2 ANQGSEA. The chain's CDR3 is CSVVAGGPTDTQYF. The CDR3 DNA sequence: TGCAGCGTGGTAGCGGGAGGACCCACAGATACGCAGTATTTT.